Below are 5 T cell receptor beta chains sequenced from a single sample in a study of shared clonotypes between healthy human individuals. Clones were read by immunoSEQ multiplex PCR, and TCRdb kept only the in-frame ones, dropping some. The data contain 1.5 million to 2.5 million clones, approximately 95% of them singletons. CD45RO-negative, CCR7-positively selected cells formed the naive CD8 fraction, excluding terminally differentiated effector memory CD45RA+ cells. The sequencing input was naive CD8+ T cells sorted from blood. Every receptor here comes from a young man in good health.

CDR3 loop: CASSLGGQGGEKLFF. The DNA of the CDR3 is TGTGCCAGCAGCTTAGGAGGGCAGGGAGGGGAAAAACTGTTTTTT. This chain connects TRBV13 to TRBJ1-4; a possible D gene is TRBD1 (5 bases). Between the trimmed V and J ends, which lost 0 bases and 8 bases, there was a span of 13 bases. Germline CDR1 and CDR2: PRHDT and FYEKMQ (reference sequence). This CDR3 contains 15 residues.

Comments on this clone: Possible read error: a much larger clone is one base away. Other DNA sequences in this specimen translate into the identical CDR3. This rearrangement joins TRBV11-2 to TRBJ2-7; D gene ambiguous. Germline assignment: CDR1 SGHAT and CDR2 FQNNGV. The CDR3 totals 12 residues. Trimming took 1 base from V and 2 from J, leaving 3 bases between them. The CDR3 is CASSLVTYEQYF. The CDR3 nucleotides read TGTGCCAGCAGCTTAGTAACCTACGAGCAGTACTTC.

This clone was counted a few times. The CDR3 spells CASRPTSGEAFF. DNA for the CDR3: TGCGCCAGCAGGCCCACAAGTGGTGAAGCTTTCTTT. The chain carries TRBV4-1 and TRBJ1-1; no firm D call. V was pared by 6 bases and J by 7 bases, with 12 bases between. The CDR3 has 12 residues. Germline CDR1 reads MGHRA; CDR2 reads YSYEKL.

A note on this clone: This CDR3 is also generated by other DNA sequences in the sample. This chain links TRBV6-5 with TRBJ2-7, with 12 bases lining up with TRBD2. Germline V gene data show CDR1 as MNHEY and CDR2 as SVGAGI. The CDR3 sequence is 15 residues long. J lost 1 base, V lost 2 bases, and 0 bases had no gene match. The CDR3 loop reads CASSYGTSGSYEQYF. The DNA for the CDR3 is TGTGCCAGCAGTTACGGGACTAGCGGGTCCTACGAGCAGTACTTC.

The rearrangement links TRBV6-6 to TRBJ1-4; D may be TRBD1 (6 bases). Germline CDR1 reads MNHNY; CDR2 reads SVGAGI (reference sequence). The CDR3 loop spans 16 amino acids. The V end lost 6 bases, the J end lost 2 bases, and 16 bases lay between the germline ends. The CDR3: CASSADLRGTNEKLFF. DNA of the CDR3: TGTGCCAGCAGCGCTGACCTAAGGGGGACTAATGAAAAACTGTTTTTT.